These 22 T cell receptor beta chains share one sample of origin, sequenced in a study of vaccination and CD4 T cells after COVID-19 (dated by TCRdb to between 2020 and 2023). The treatment or condition tag for this specimen amounts to: approximately 9-day PBMC culture with coronavirus spike peptide pools or control peptides (ViraFEST assay). These receptors' antigens are unknown. To prepare the library, PCR was applied. The instrument given in TCRdb is Illumina iSeq 100. DNA from cultured CD4+ T cells was subjected to TCR sequencing with the Oncomine TCR Beta short-read assay at the Johns Hopkins FTIC core. TCRdb reprocessed the public reads (quality trimming at Q25 with fastp, clone calling with MiXCR) and kept in-frame beta chains. Rows with one shared CDR3 protein collapse into an entry with the most common genes and DNA. The sample records about 5,000 distinct CDR3 sequences, around 50% of which are singletons. The top ten hold about 60% of the sample.

Sequencing input: CD4+ T cells from blood, cultured in vitro. The receptor set was obtained from a human donor who had recovered from COVID-19.

V gene TRBV19 combines with J gene TRBJ2-1; D is possibly TRBD2 (5 bases). V lost 9 bases and J lost 7, with 16 bases in between. Germline loops: CDR1 LNHDA, CDR2 SQIVND (reference sequence). The CDR3 length is 13 residues. The CDR3, as DNA: TGTGCCAGCAACCCCCAGCGGACTAATGAGCAGTTCTTC. Translation gives CASNPQRTNEQFF.

The DNA of the CDR3 is TGCGCCAGCAGTGAGAACCCCAGGGGCTATGGCTACACCTTC. Translated: CASSENPRGYGYTF. The chain recombines TRBV10-2 with TRBJ1-2; possibly TRBD1 for D (6 bases). The CDR3 is 14 residues long. Germline-derived CDR1 and CDR2 are WSHSY and SAAADI. V lost 2 bases, J lost 4 bases, and 11 bases lay in between.

This clonotype has a single count. The chain couples TRBV29-1 to TRBJ1-1; tentatively, D is TRBD1 (6 bases). Looked up from germline, CDR1 is SQVTM and CDR2 is ANQGSEA. V lost 6 bases to trimming and J lost 4 bases, with 12 bases between them. The CDR3 loop spans 12 amino acids. CDR3 nucleotide sequence: TGCAGCGTCTCCGGGACACGCACTGAAGCTTTCTTT. Its protein product is CSVSGTRTEAFF.

This chain uses TRBV6-5 with TRBJ1-5, with D maybe TRBD1 (6 bases). CDR1 and CDR2 (germline): MNHEY, SVGAGI. This CDR3 region has 17 residues. V shed 1 base and J shed 0 bases, with 13 bases lying between them. CDR3 residues: CASSYLGAANSNQPQHF. The CDR3 DNA reads TGTGCCAGCAGTTACTTGGGGGCGGCAAATAGCAATCAGCCCCAGCATTTT.

The chain couples TRBV30 to TRBJ2-6; D unresolved. The length of the CDR3 is 13 residues. The ends were cut back, 0 bases at V and 2 bases at J, with 2 bases in the middle. Germline CDR1 reads GTSNPN; CDR2 reads SVGIG (reference sequence). CDR3 sequence: CAWSVAGANVLTF. In DNA form, the CDR3 reads TGTGCCTGGAGTGTAGCTGGGGCCAACGTCCTGACTTTC.

This chain joins TRBV10-1 and TRBJ2-3, with TRBD2 matching 9 bases. With 4 bases clipped from V and 4 bases from J, the junction kept 6 bases outside the gene matches. The CDR3 contains 15 residues. Germline CDR1 reads WNHNN; CDR2 reads SYGVQD (reference sequence). The CDR3 DNA is TGCGCCAGCAGTGGGTCGACTAGCGGATCAGATACGCAGTATTTT. Protein product: CASSGSTSGSDTQYF.

The gene calls are TRBV7-2 and TRBJ1-2, with D possibly being TRBD1 (6 bases). V lost 4 bases, J lost 5 bases, and 11 bases lay in between. This CDR3 has 13 amino acids. Germline-derived CDR1 and CDR2 are SGHTA and FQGNSA. The CDR3 DNA is TGTGCCAGCAGCTCAACAGGGAATTATGGCTACACCTTC. Translation: CASSSTGNYGYTF.

Only one count was recorded for this clonotype. The rearrangement joins TRBV10-3 to TRBJ1-2, with D possibly matching TRBD1 (5 bases). The length of the CDR3 is 14 residues. Germline lookup yields CDR1 ENHRY and CDR2 SYGVKD. V lost 10 bases and J lost 5, with 20 bases in between. The CDR3 sequence: CASLEAPRAYGYTF. The CDR3 DNA is TGTGCCAGCCTGGAGGCACCCAGGGCATATGGCTACACCTTC.

V gene TRBV12-3 or TRBV12-4 combines with J gene TRBJ2-1, with D maybe TRBD1 (6 bases). The CDR3 has 14 residues. V was pared by 5 bases and J by 3 bases, with 11 bases between. Here the CDR3 reads CASSPGTRYNEQFF. The CDR3 region has the DNA TGTGCCAGCAGTCCCGGGACACGCTACAATGAGCAGTTCTTC.

The chain recombines TRBV30 with TRBJ1-3; tentative D call: TRBD1 (5 bases). V was cut by 1 base and J by 4 bases, with 8 bases left in between. The CDR3 covers 13 residues. Germline loops: CDR1 GTSNPN, CDR2 SVGIG (reference sequence). The CDR3 reads CAWSGGKGNTIYF. The CDR3 DNA reads TGTGCCTGGAGTGGGGGGAAGGGAAACACCATATATTTT. Looking up the rest from reference TRBV30 and TRBJ1-3 gives the full variable domain: SQTIHQWPATLVQPVGSPLSLECTVEGTSNPNLYWYRQAAGRGLQLLFYSVGIGQISSEVPQNLSASRPQDRQFILSSKKLLLSDSGFYLCAWSGGKGNTIYFGEGSWLTVV.

A few counts support this clonotype. The genes are TRBV2 and TRBJ2-2; the D gene could be TRBD1 or TRBD2 (5 bases each). The ends were cut back, 9 bases at V and 2 bases at J, with 16 bases in the middle. In germline, CDR1 is SNHLY, CDR2 FYNNEI. This CDR3 comprises 15 residues. Written as DNA, the CDR3 is TGTGCCAGGACACGGGGAGACAGAAACACCGGGGAGCTGTTTTTT. It encodes CARTRGDRNTGELFF.

The V and J genes are TRBV27 and TRBJ2-5; 9 positions match TRBD1. Germline trimming cut 4 bases from V and 2 bases from J; bases unmatched to any gene: 2. CDR3 size: 14 residues. Looked up from germline, CDR1 is MNHEY and CDR2 is SMNVEV (reference sequence). CDR3 in DNA: TGTGCCAGCAGTTCCGACAGGGGGCAAGAGACCCAGTACTTC. This translates into CASSSDRGQETQYF.

The chain carries TRBV9 and TRBJ2-3; a weak D match, TRBD1 (5 bases). Germline CDR1 SGDLS, CDR2 YYNGEE. CDR3 size: 12 residues. V lost 7 bases and J lost 8, with 14 bases in between. CDR3 sequence: CASARGDGTQYF. CDR3 coding DNA: TGTGCCAGCGCAAGGGGCGACGGTACGCAGTATTTT.

This chain uses TRBV13 with TRBJ1-2; 7 bases are a match to TRBD1. J lost 4 bases, V lost 5 bases, and 7 bases had no gene match. Germline assignment: CDR1 PRHDT and CDR2 FYEKMQ (reference sequence). The CDR3 spans 14 residues. This CDR3 is CASSPQDRIYGYTF. The CDR3 DNA reads as TGTGCCAGCAGCCCACAGGACAGGATCTATGGCTACACCTTC. The full variable domain, in which reference TRBV13 and TRBJ1-2 provide the parts outside the CDR3, is AAGVIQSPRHLIKEKRETATLKCYPIPRHDTVYWYQQGPGQDPQFLISFYEKMQSDKGSIPDRFSAQQFSDYHSELNMSSLELGDSALYFCASSPQDRIYGYTFGSGTRLTVV.

The rearrangement joins TRBV6-1 to TRBJ1-6; D not certain. In germline, CDR1 is MNHNS, CDR2 SASEGT. The CDR3 has 12 amino acids. V lost 4 bases, J lost 8 bases, and 6 bases lay in between. The CDR3 sequence: CASSALYSPLHF. DNA of the CDR3: TGTGCCAGCAGTGCCTTGTATTCACCCCTCCACTTT.

This clonotype turned up a few times. This chain connects TRBV5-1 to TRBJ2-3, with 7 nucleotides matching TRBD2. Germline values: CDR1 SGHRS, CDR2 YFSETQ. V trimming: 7 bases; J trimming: 2 bases; junction bases outside the gene matches: 4. The CDR3 covers 13 residues. CDR3 in amino acids: CASGGGHTDTQYF. In DNA form, the CDR3 reads TGCGCCAGCGGCGGGGGTCACACAGATACGCAGTATTTT. The variable domain in full, completed from reference TRBV5-1 and TRBJ2-3, reads KAGVTQTPRYLIKTRGQQVTLSCSPISGHRSVSWYQQTPGQGLQFLFEYFSETQRNKGNFPGRFSGRQFSNSRSEMNVSTLELGDSALYLCASGGGHTDTQYFGPGTRLTVL.

The gene calls are TRBV29-1 and TRBJ1-5, with 8 bases fitting TRBD1. Germline CDR1 reads SQVTM; CDR2 reads ANQGSEA. J lost 6 bases, V lost 4 bases, and 8 bases had no gene match. This CDR3 has 14 residues. DNA for the CDR3: TGCAGCGTTGCTGGTCAGGGGGCGGGTCAGCCCCAGCATTTT. It specifies CSVAGQGAGQPQHF.

This clonotype has a handful of counts. This rearrangement joins TRBV7-9 to TRBJ2-7; D ambiguous. The germline V gene has CDR1 SEHNR and CDR2 FQNEAQ (reference sequence). Trimming cost V 5 bases and J 9 bases, with 14 bases left between them. The CDR3 runs to 12 residues. The CDR3 loop is CASSGQSSAQYF. The DNA for the CDR3 is TGTGCCAGCAGCGGCCAGTCTAGTGCGCAGTACTTC.

The chain links TRBV20-1 to TRBJ2-3; 14 bases map to TRBD2. Germline V gives CDR1 DFQATT, CDR2 SNEGSKA (reference sequence). CDR3 length: 15 residues. With 1 base clipped from V and 5 bases from J, the junction kept 2 bases outside the gene matches. DNA of the CDR3: TGCAGTGCTAGAGGGACTAGCGGGGGGAGAGATACGCAGTATTTT. Translation gives CSARGTSGGRDTQYF.

This clonotype was counted only a few times. The rearrangement links TRBV14 to TRBJ2-4; TRBD1 is a possible D gene (6 bases). The germline V gene has CDR1 SGHDN and CDR2 FVKESK. The CDR3 consists of 20 residues. Trimming shortened V by 2 bases and J by 1 base, and 24 bases separated the two germline ends. CDR3 amino acids: CASSQSSWATGLAAKNIQYF. The CDR3 nucleotides are TGTGCCAGCAGCCAATCGTCTTGGGCCACAGGGCTTGCGGCCAAAAACATTCAGTACTTC.

The chain uses TRBV7-8 and TRBJ1-5; TRBD1 is a possible D gene (6 bases). Per the germline V gene, CDR1 is SGHVS and CDR2 is FQNEAQ. The V end was cut by 6 bases, the J end by 12 bases, with 15 bases between. The CDR3 consists of 12 residues. The CDR3 nucleotides are TGTGCCAGCAGTTTTCCGGGACAACGCCAGCATTTT. It encodes CASSFPGQRQHF.

The chain combines TRBV3-1 with TRBJ1-2, with D tentatively TRBD1 (6 bases). V was trimmed by 3 bases and J by 4 bases, leaving 15 bases between them. The CDR3 is 15 amino acids. Germline-derived CDR1 and CDR2 are LGHDT and YNNKEL (reference sequence). The CDR3 sequence is CASSQPGQNFYGYTF. Written as DNA, the CDR3 is TGTGCCAGCAGCCAGCCCGGACAGAACTTCTATGGCTACACCTTC.